This paragraph reports one T cell receptor (beta chain). Its antigen is not known. Deletions cut 5 bases from V and 11 bases from J, with 18 bases between. The CDR3 totals 13 residues. The germline CDR1 and CDR2 sequences are SGHTA and FQGNSA. The data originate from a study of PD-L1 blockade in urothelial cancer. Study-wide background: Patients arrived having already received 0 to 3 prior chemotherapy regimens. The researchers analyzed blood 3 weeks (second dose) and 6 weeks after treatment start. The study recovered a median of about 140,000 T cells per blood sample.

Study outcomes and limitations: At 3 weeks on treatment, tumor-associated clones expanded more with durable benefit.

Clones were read by immunoSEQ multiplex PCR, and TCRdb kept only the in-frame ones, dropping some. The table shows around 56,000 clones, with around 84% occurring only once. This specimen consisted of PBMCs, obtained around atezolizumab (anti-PD-L1) treatment. The TCR sequence derives from a man aged 50 to 59 with urothelial cancer. The gene calls are TRBV7-2 and TRBJ1-1, with a weak D call TRBD1 (5 bases). The CDR3 DNA reads TGTGCCAGCAGCCCCACGAAGGGGATTGGGGCTTTCTTT. Translating gives CASSPTKGIGAFF.